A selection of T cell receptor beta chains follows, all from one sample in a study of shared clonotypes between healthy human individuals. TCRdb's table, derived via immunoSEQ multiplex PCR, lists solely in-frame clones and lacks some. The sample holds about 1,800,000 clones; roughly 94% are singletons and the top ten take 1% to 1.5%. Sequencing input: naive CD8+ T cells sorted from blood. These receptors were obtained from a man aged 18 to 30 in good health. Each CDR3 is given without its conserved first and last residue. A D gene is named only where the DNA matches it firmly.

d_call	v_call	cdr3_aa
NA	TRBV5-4	ASSSDLSNQPQH
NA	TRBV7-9	ASSQDQLGPDEQF
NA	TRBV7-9	ASSPTPSTRGPY
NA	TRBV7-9	ASSLANQEQF
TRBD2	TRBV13	ASSLGLAETEQY
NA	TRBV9	ASSVDSGSTGELF
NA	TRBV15	ATSRDVRQEYEQY
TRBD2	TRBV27	ASSLLGLAGASDTQY
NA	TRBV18	ASSPPGGGNTEAF
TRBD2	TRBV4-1	ASSQGSGTSGPNTGELF
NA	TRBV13	ASSLGGNEQF
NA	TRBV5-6	ASSLAVRGNEKLF
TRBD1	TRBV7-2	ASSLEDRGLGSPLH
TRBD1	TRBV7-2	ASSSGGEAF
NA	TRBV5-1	ASRDTGFEQY
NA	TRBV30	AWNKWGRDSYNSPLH
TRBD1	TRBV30	AWGQGYEQY
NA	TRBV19	ASRYQGHTEAF
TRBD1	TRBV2	ASSANDRDETQY
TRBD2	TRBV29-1	SVVAGTYEQY
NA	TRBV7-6	ASTRWNPRVRSTEAF
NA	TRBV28	ASSLSGVTEAF
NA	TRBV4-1	ASSQARVGNEQF
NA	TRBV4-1	ASSHVSHTDTQY
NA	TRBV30	AWRGGHEAF
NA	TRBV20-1	SAGDPYGYT
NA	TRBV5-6	ASIGADYGYT
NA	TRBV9	ASTDPQGYGDNEQF
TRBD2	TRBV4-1	ASSTGLAETNEQF
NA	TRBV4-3	ASSLILDDNQPQH
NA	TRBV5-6	ASSPMQDAGGNTIY
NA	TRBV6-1	ASSDGGVGGSFIQY
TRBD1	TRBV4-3	ASSHSTGPSYEQY
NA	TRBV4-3	ASSQDRGDGNEQF
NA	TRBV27	ASSPQGGLYGYT
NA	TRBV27	ASSLPEGVEVV
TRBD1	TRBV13	ASRGDSRGELF
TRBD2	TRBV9	ASSVGTSGQETQY
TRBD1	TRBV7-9	ASSRRDRVTEQY
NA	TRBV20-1	SARMGREAF
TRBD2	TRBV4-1	ASSSPVSGGAETQY
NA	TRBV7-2	ASSFSLRSDTPGYGYT
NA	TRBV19	ASSIDPGASNQPQH
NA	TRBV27	ASSLRAPEAGNTIY
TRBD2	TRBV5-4	ASSGAGGPGEQF
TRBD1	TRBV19	ASSTGGAYEQY
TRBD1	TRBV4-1	ASSQVSGQSNYGYT
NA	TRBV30	AWSVGGGTYNEQF
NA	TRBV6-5	ASRFREGTNIQY
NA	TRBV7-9	ASSSGRVVGTNEKLF
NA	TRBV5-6	ASSLREEGNSPLH
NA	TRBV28	ASSLQGWTYEQY
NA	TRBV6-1	AAGIISYNEQF
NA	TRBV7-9	ASSLQGDTQY
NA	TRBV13	ASSLEAGDYEQY